This TCR beta chain comes out of a study of CD8+CD57+ T cells in acquired aplastic anemia. Study information: Mean DNA quantity obtained from sorted CD4+ and CD8+ cells was 2.5 to 4 ug. Study findings and constraints: Patients and controls turned out to have more than 25 CD8+ CDR3 sequences in common.

The germline gives CDR1 LNHNV, CDR2 YYDKDF (reference sequence). This CDR3 is 16 amino acids long. Previously, flow cytometry had revealed CD8+CD57+ cell expansion in the patients chosen for sequencing. This clonotype was counted only a few times. Its antigen remains unidentified. Germline and junction disagree at one end, which may indicate a read error. Genomic DNA acted as the template from which TCR beta VDJ combination and CDR3 sequence profiling were carried out. TCRdb re-called the reads with MiXCR, one entry per CDR3 protein. Among roughly 220,000 distinct CDR3 sequences listed, 55% to 65% were seen once.

The sequencing sample was made of sorted CD4+, CD8+, or CD8+CD57+ T cells (not recorded which) from PBMCs. The chain recombines TRBV15 with TRBJ1-6; TRBD1 matches 8 bases. This sequence was found in a human donor with aplastic anemia. CDR3 nucleotides: TGTGCCACCAGCAGAGGAACTCAGGGGGCGCAAAGCGTCCTGATCTTT. Amino acid sequence: CATSRGTQGAQSVLIF.